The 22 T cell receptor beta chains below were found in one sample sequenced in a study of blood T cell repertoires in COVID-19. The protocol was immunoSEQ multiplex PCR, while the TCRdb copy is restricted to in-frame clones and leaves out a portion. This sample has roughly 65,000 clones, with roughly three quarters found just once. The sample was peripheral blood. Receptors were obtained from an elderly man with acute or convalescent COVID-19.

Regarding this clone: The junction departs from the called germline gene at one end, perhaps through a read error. The CDR3 region is CASSLGTGGAYEQYF. The CDR3 DNA reads as TGTGCTAGCAGCTTAGGGACAGGGGGCGCGTACGAGCAGTACTTC. The rearrangement links TRBV7-7 to TRBJ2-7; TRBD1 aligns across 12 bases. The CDR3 totals 15 residues. The germline CDR1 and CDR2 sequences are SSHAT and FNYEAQ (reference sequence).

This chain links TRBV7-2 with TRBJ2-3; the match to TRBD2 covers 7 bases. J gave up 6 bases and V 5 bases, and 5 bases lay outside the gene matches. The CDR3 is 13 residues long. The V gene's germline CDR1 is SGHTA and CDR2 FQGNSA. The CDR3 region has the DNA TGTGCCAGCAGCATCGGGACTACGGATACGCAGTATTTT. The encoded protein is CASSIGTTDTQYF.

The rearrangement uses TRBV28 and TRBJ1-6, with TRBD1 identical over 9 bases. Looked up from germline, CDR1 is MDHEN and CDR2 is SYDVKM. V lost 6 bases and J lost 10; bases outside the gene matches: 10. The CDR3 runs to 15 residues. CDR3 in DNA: TGTGCCAGCAGAGTCACCGACAGGGGGAACTCACCCCTCCACTTT. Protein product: CASRVTDRGNSPLHF. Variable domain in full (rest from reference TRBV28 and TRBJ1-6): DVKVTQSSRYLVKRTGEKVFLECVQDMDHENMFWYRQDPGLGLRLIYFSYDVKMKEKGDIPEGYSVSREKKERFSLILESASTNQTSMYLCASRVTDRGNSPLHFGNGTRLTVT.

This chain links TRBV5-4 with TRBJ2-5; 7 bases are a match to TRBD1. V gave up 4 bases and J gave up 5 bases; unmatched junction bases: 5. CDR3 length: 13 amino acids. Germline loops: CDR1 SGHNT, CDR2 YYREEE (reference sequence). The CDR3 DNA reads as TGTGCCAGCAGCATACAGGGGTTGGAGACCCAGTACTTC. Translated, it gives CASSIQGLETQYF.

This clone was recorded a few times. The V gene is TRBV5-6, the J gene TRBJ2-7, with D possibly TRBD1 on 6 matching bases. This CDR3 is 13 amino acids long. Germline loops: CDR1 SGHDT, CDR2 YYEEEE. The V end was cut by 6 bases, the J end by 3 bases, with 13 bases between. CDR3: CASTEQGDYEQYF. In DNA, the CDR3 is TGTGCCAGCACGGAACAGGGCGACTACGAGCAGTACTTC. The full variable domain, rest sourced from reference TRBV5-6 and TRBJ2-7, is DAGVTQSPTHLIKTRGQQVTLRCSPKSGHDTVSWYQQALGQGPQFIFQYYEEEERQRGNFPDRFSGHQFPNYSSELNVNALLLGDSALYLCASTEQGDYEQYFGPGTRLTVT.

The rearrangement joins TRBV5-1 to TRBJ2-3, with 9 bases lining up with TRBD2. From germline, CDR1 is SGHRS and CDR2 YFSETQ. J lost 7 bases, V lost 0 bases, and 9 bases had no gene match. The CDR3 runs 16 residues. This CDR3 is CASSLEVSGSENTQYF. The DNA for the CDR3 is TGCGCCAGCAGCTTGGAGGTTAGCGGGAGCGAAAATACGCAGTATTTT.

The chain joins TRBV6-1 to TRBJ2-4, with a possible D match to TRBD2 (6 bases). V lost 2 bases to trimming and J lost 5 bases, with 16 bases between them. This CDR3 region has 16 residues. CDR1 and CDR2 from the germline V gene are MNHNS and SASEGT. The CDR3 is CASSEYLFGGENIQYF. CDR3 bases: TGTGCCAGCAGTGAATATCTATTCGGAGGGGAAAACATTCAGTACTTC.

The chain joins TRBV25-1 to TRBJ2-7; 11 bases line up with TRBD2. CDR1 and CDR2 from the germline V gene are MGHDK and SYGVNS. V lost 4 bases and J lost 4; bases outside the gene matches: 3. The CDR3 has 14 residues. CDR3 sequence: CASSGTSGQYEQYF. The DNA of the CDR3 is TGTGCCAGCAGTGGGACTAGCGGGCAATACGAGCAGTACTTC.

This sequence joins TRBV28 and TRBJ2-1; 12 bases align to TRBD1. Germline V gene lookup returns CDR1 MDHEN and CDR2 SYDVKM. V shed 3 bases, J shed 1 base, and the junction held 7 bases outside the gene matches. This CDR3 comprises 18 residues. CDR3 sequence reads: CASSFPRDRGHSYNEQFF. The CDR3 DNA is TGTGCCAGCAGTTTTCCCCGGGACAGGGGGCATTCCTACAATGAGCAGTTCTTC.

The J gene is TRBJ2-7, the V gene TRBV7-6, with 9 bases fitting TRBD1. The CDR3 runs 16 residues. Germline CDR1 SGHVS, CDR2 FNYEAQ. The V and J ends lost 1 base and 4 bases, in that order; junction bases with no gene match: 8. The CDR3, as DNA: TGTGCCAGCAGCTTAGGTCGGGGACAGGGATTTTACGAGCAGTACTTC. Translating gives CASSLGRGQGFYEQYF.

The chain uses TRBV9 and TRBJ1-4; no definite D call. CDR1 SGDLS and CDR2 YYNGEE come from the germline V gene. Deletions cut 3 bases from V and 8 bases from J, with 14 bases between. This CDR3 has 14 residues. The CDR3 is CASSALPGAEKLFF. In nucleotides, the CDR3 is TGTGCCAGCAGCGCACTTCCGGGAGCAGAAAAACTGTTTTTT.

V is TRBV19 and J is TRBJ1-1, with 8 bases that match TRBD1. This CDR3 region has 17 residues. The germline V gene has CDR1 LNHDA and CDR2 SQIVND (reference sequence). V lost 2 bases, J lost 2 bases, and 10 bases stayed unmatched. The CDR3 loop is CASSIIPRTGRNTEAFF. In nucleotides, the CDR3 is TGTGCCAGTAGTATAATCCCCCGGACAGGGCGAAACACTGAAGCTTTCTTT.

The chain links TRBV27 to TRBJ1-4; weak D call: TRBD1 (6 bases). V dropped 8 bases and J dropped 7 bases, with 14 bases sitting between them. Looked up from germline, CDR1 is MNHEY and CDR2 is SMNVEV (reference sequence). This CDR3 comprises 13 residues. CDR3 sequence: CASRTARGEKLFF. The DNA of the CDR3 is TGTGCCAGCCGGACAGCGAGGGGTGAAAAACTGTTTTTT.

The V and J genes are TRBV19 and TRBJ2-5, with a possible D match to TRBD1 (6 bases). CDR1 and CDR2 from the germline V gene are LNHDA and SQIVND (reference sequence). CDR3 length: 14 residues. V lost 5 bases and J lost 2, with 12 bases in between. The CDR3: CASSSRTVQETQYF. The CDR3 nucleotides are TGTGCCAGTAGTTCGCGGACAGTACAAGAGACCCAGTACTTC.

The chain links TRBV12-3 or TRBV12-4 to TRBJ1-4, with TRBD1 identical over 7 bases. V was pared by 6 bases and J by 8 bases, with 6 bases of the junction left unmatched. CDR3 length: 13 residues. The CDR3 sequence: CASSDRAGEKLFF. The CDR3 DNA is TGTGCCAGCAGCGACAGGGCCGGAGAAAAACTGTTTTTT.

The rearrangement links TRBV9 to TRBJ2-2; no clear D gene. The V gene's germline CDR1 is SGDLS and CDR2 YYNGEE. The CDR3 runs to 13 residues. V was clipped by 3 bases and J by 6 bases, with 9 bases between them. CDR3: CASSGRVSGELFF. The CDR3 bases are TGTGCCAGCAGCGGACGGGTGTCCGGGGAGCTGTTTTTT.

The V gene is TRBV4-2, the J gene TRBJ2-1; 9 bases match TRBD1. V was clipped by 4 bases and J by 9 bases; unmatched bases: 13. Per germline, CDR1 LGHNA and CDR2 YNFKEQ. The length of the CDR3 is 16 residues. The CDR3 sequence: CASSLRGGQGGAEQFF. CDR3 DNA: TGTGCCAGCAGCCTAAGAGGGGGACAGGGTGGGGCTGAGCAGTTCTTC.

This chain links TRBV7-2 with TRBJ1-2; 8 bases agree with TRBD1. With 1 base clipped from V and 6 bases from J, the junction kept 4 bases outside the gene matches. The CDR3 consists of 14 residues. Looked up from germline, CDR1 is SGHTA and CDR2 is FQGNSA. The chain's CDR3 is CASSLGPGGDGYTF. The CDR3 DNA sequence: TGTGCCAGCAGCTTAGGCCCAGGGGGCGATGGCTACACCTTC.

The CDR3 loop is CASSSADRTPYEQYF. CDR3 DNA sequence: TGTGCCAGCAGTTCGGCCGACAGGACCCCCTACGAGCAGTACTTC. V usage is TRBV5-4 and J usage is TRBJ2-7; D might be TRBD1 (6 bases). Germline CDR1 is SGHNT and CDR2 is YYREEE (reference sequence). The CDR3 is 15 amino acids. V was pared by 5 bases and J by 2 bases, with 17 bases between.

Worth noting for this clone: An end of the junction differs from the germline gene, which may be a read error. The CDR3 loop is CASSYSKQGWTSSYEQYF. The CDR3 nucleotides read TGTGCCAGCAGTTACTCAAAACAGGGGTGGACTAGCTCCTACGAACAGTACTTC. The gene calls are TRBV6-2 or TRBV6-3 and TRBJ2-7, with D possibly being TRBD2 (8 bases). Per the germline V gene, CDR1 is MNHEY and CDR2 is SVGEGT. The CDR3 contains 18 residues.

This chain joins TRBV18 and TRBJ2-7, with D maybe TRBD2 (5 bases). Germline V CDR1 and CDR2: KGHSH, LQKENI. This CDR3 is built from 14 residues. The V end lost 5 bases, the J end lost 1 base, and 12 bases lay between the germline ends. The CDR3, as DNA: TGTGCCAGCTCAACGTACGGGATGTCCTACGAGCAGTACTTC. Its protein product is CASSTYGMSYEQYF.

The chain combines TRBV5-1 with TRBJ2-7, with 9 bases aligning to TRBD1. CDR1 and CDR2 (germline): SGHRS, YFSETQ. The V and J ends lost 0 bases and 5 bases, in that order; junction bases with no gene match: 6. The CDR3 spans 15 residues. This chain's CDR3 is CASSLGPGQGDEQYF. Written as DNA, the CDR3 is TGCGCCAGCAGCTTGGGCCCGGGACAGGGAGACGAGCAGTACTTC.